This T cell receptor (beta chain) was recovered during a study of T cell responses to AZD1222 COVID-19 vaccine. Findings and caveats of the study: Samples come after the peak T cell response, not at day 14. Vaccine-related CD4 TCRs covered spike, predominating at 160-218 and 743-854. Just a handful of AZD1222 recipients were seropositive at baseline. Donors, mostly white British, included more females; clonal diversity was possibly underestimated.

A note on this clone: The antigen remains unidentified.

Libraries were prepared by immunoSEQ multiplex PCR; TCRdb keeps only in-frame clonotypes and omits some of them. The repertoire holds roughly 130,000 clones, with about 89% as singletons. Source: peripheral blood, taken 28 days after the second dose of the MenACWY control vaccine. The TCR comes from an adult who received the MenACWY meningococcal vaccine as a control.

The CDR3 sequence is CASRPPGTNTGELFF. The CDR3 nucleotides read TGTGCCAGCAGACCTCCCGGGACAAACACCGGGGAGCTGTTTTTT. V usage is TRBV7-8 and J usage is TRBJ2-2; D perhaps matches TRBD1 (6 bases). Per the germline V gene, CDR1 is SGHVS and CDR2 is FQNEAQ. With 6 bases removed from V and 2 bases from J, the gap between germline ends came to 13 bases. The CDR3 runs to 15 residues.